The rows below give T cell receptor beta chains drawn from one sample of a study of OX40 agonist ivuxolimab in advanced cancers. The repertoire was sequenced with immunoSEQ multiplex PCR; TCRdb's copy has only in-frame clones and lacks some. The sample carries about 12,000 clones, 70% to 75% recorded once. Specimen: CD4+ or CD8+ T cells sorted from blood, collected in a trial of the OX40 agonist ivuxolimab. The source of these receptors is an adult with an advanced solid tumor such as melanoma, head and neck, liver or kidney cancer. Both conserved end residues are part of each CDR3.

>TRBJ2-7|TRBV9
CASSGRDGRYEQYF
>TRBJ1-2|TRBV27
CASSLFANYGYTF
>TRBJ2-7|TRBV7-8
CASSLELHYEQYF
>TRBJ2-2|TRBV6-6
CASSDLGAPNTGELFF
>TRBJ2-7|TRBV28
CASSPGTGVSYEQYF
>TRBJ2-7|TRBV6-4
CASTTRRRGYSYEQYF
>TRBJ2-7|TRBV28
CASSQPLSLEYEQYF
>TRBJ1-1|TRBV7-9
CASRPPGGDEAFF
>TRBJ1-1|TRBV4-2
CASSHRDRGNTEAFF
>TRBJ2-7|TRBV4-1
CASSQDSGAPSYEQYF
>TRBJ2-5|TRBV9
CASSAGTSGAETQYF
>TRBJ2-7|TRBV10-3
CAISEIYSGNSYEQYF
>TRBJ1-4|TRBV12-2
CASRLEAGADEKLFF
>TRBJ2-5|TRBV7-9
CASSPNLGGGRETQYF
>TRBJ2-1|TRBV28
CASSWPPGGVEQFF
>TRBJ2-1|TRBV4-1
CASSQEVGQVSSYNEQFF
>TRBJ2-7|TRBV7-2
CASSLTLGSSYEQYF
>TRBJ1-5|TRBV28
CASTTNPGSNQPQHF
>TRBJ2-7|TRBV27
CASSKTGGPSYEQYF
>TRBJ2-7|TRBV11-2
CASSLEGTSYEQYF
>TRBJ2-1|TRBV9
CASSVDGTPYNEQFF
>TRBJ2-1|TRBV28
CASSLYINEQFF
>TRBJ1-4|TRBV6-1
CASSEPGRLIHRKEKLFF
>TRBJ1-1|TRBV27
CASSLGTGVNTEAFF
>TRBJ2-3|TRBV4-1
CASSLIAGSTDTQYF
>TRBJ2-5|TRBV6-6
CASSYLGEFQETQYF
>TRBJ2-7|TRBV11-2
CASSSGPGAYEQYF
>TRBJ1-2|TRBV13
CASSYRTGYGYTF
>TRBJ1-2|TRBV10-3
CAISESRVNYGYTF
>TRBJ2-3|TRBV18
CASSLRPGTGTDTQYF
>TRBJ1-2|TRBV5-6
CASSHQGAYYGYTF
>TRBJ2-1|TRBV28
CASRLSYNEQFF
>TRBJ2-2|TRBV29-1
CSVETSGQNTGELFF
>TRBJ2-1|TRBV13
CASSLTSGVYNEQFF
>TRBJ2-1|TRBV18
CASSPKILAGVPFPPNNEQFF
>TRBJ1-2|TRBV4-1
CASSRTAPGGASWGYTF
>TRBJ1-4|TRBV28
CASSSLNHEKLFF
>TRBJ2-3|TRBV25-1
CASSVQGAGDTQYF
>TRBJ1-6|TRBV10-2
CASSGDRDNSPLHF
>TRBJ1-5|TRBV7-9
CATSGDYSNQPQHF
>TRBJ2-7|TRBV30
CAWSVDGYEQYF
>TRBJ2-6|TRBV7-2
CASSPYPGAGGANVLTF
>TRBJ2-5|TRBV7-6
CASSLATRGRETQYF
>TRBJ1-1|TRBV27
CASSLFLGPTEAFF
>TRBJ2-7|TRBV19
CASSTLRQGMGDEQYF
>TRBJ2-5|TRBV2
CASSGLEETQYF
>TRBJ1-5|TRBV2
CASSERQGGWQPQHF
>TRBJ2-2|TRBV2
CASSGTGLAGALGELFF
>TRBJ2-5|TRBV6-1
CASRRGAVHF
>TRBJ2-7|TRBV7-8
CASSHRDRNYEQYF
>TRBJ2-1|TRBV7-9
CASSSTFDEQFF
>TRBJ1-6|TRBV27
CASSLQTGFVSPLHF
>TRBJ2-2|TRBV20-1
CSAPSAGELFF
>TRBJ1-5|TRBV5-6
CASSSGQGARGNQPQHF
>TRBJ2-1|TRBV27
CASSSFSNEQFF